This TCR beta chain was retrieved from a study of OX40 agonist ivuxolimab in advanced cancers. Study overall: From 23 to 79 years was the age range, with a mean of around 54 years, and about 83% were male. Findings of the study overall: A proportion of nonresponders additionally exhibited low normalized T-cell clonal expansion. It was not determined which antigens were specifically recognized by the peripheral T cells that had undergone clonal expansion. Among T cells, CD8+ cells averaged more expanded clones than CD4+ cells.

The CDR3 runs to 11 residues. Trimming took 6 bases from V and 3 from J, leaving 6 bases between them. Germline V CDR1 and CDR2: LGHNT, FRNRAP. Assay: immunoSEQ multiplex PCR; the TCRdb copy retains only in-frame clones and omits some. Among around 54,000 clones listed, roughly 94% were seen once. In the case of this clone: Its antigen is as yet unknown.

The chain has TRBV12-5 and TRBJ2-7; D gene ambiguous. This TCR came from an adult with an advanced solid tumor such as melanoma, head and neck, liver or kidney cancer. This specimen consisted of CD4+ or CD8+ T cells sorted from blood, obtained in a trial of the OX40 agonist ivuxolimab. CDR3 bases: TGTGCTAGTGGCCAAGACTACGAGCAGTACTTC. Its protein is CASGQDYEQYF.